This T cell receptor (beta chain) was retrieved from a study of blood T cell repertoires in COVID-19. This clone was observed once. The table came from immunoSEQ multiplex PCR; TCRdb's copy has only in-frame clones and leaves some out. The sample carries about 200,000 clones, over 80% recorded once. J was trimmed by 1 base and V by 5 bases; bases with no gene match: 5. Germline V gene lookup returns CDR1 SGHAT and CDR2 FQNNGV. CDR3 length: 14 amino acids. Sample: PBMCs or T cells enriched from blood (not recorded which). The rearrangement links TRBV11-2 to TRBJ2-7; the match to TRBD2 covers 7 bases. The TCR sequence derives from a man between 25 and 39 years old who had recovered from COVID-19. CDR3 sequence (DNA): TGTGCCAGCAGCGTTACGCGGGGGTCCTACGAGCAGTACTTC. Protein: CASSVTRGSYEQYF. The full variable domain, in which reference TRBV11-2 and TRBJ2-7 provide the parts outside the CDR3, is EAGVAQSPRYKIIEKRQSVAFWCNPISGHATLYWYQQILGQGPKLLIQFQNNGVVDDSQLPKDRFSAERLKGVDSTLKIQPAKLEDSAVYLCASSVTRGSYEQYFGPGTRLTVT.